These 14 T cell receptor beta chains came from one sample sequenced in a study of a mutant IDH1 vaccine in newly diagnosed glioma. Time point meaning: week 11, during vaccination. It was 300 ug of mutant IDH1 20-mer peptide that made up each vaccine dose, given with topical imiquimod. No cognate antigen is known for these TCRs. Libraries were prepared by immunoSEQ multiplex PCR; TCRdb keeps only in-frame clonotypes and omits some of them. The sample carries 95,000 to 120,000 clones, 75% to 90% recorded once. The sequenced sample was PBMCs, obtained from a glioma patient whose treatment included an IDH1 peptide vaccine. The receptors were sampled from a woman aged 50 to 65 with glioma.

The V call is TRBV30, the J call TRBJ1-4, with unresolved D. This CDR3 is 11 amino acids long. In germline, CDR1 is GTSNPN, CDR2 SVGIG (reference sequence). Trimming removed 2 bases from V and 6 bases from J, with 4 bases in between. The CDR3 loop is CAWSLYEKLFF. CDR3 DNA: TGTGCCTGGAGTCTTTATGAAAAACTGTTTTTT.

CDR3 region: CASSAGTATYEQYF. The CDR3 DNA sequence: TGTGCCAGCAGCGCCGGGACAGCGACCTACGAGCAGTACTTC. The chain has TRBV5-6 and TRBJ2-7; 7 nucleotides align to TRBD1. CDR1 and CDR2 (germline): SGHDT, YYEEEE. Losses at the gene ends were 4 bases for V and 2 bases for J; bases not matched to a gene: 6. CDR3 length: 14 amino acids.

This chain joins TRBV7-6 and TRBJ1-5, with D possibly matching TRBD1 (5 bases). This CDR3 comprises 18 residues. The V end was cut by 3 bases, the J end by 7 bases, with 25 bases between. Germline CDR1 reads SGHVS; CDR2 reads FNYEAQ. CDR3 protein: CASSFKLGPLEEGQPQHF. The CDR3 DNA is TGTGCCAGCAGCTTTAAGTTGGGACCCCTAGAAGAAGGGCAGCCCCAGCATTTT.

This chain's CDR3 is CASSGGTGKEKLFF. CDR3 nucleotides: TGCGCCAGCAGCGGGGGGACAGGGAAAGAAAAACTGTTTTTT. The rearrangement links TRBV5-1 to TRBJ1-4; 9 nucleotides line up with TRBD1. CDR3 length: 14 amino acids. The V gene's germline CDR1 is SGHRS and CDR2 YFSETQ. The junction had 6 bases not matched to a gene; V was cut back by 4 bases and J by 8 bases.

This chain links TRBV11-2 with TRBJ1-2; D perhaps matches TRBD1 (5 bases). Germline CDR1 SGHAT, CDR2 FQNNGV. The CDR3 is 15 residues long. Trimming shortened V by 0 bases and J by 5 bases, and 13 bases separated the two germline ends. CDR3 region: CASSLDWQGGYGYTF. CDR3 bases: TGTGCCAGCAGCTTAGATTGGCAGGGAGGGTATGGCTACACCTTC.

V is TRBV5-6 and J is TRBJ1-4; perhaps TRBD1 as D (5 bases). Germline CDR1 reads SGHDT; CDR2 reads YYEEEE. V was clipped by 2 bases and J by 1 base, with 15 bases between them. The CDR3 sequence is 17 residues long. DNA for the CDR3: TGTGCCAGCAGCTTCAGTCCAGGGTTTGAAACTAATGAAAAACTGTTTTTT. Amino acid sequence: CASSFSPGFETNEKLFF.

The chain joins TRBV4-2 to TRBJ1-3; weak D call: TRBD1 (5 bases). Germline values: CDR1 LGHNA, CDR2 YNFKEQ. V was shortened by 1 base and J by 4 bases, with 14 bases between the two germline ends. The length of the CDR3 is 16 residues. Here the CDR3 DNA reads TGTGCCAGCAGCCAAGTTGGGGGGGGATCGGGAAACACCATATATTTT. It codes for CASSQVGGGSGNTIYF.

In the case of this clone: At one end the junction does not follow the germline gene, possibly because of a read error. This sequence joins TRBV5-1 and TRBJ2-7; D is undetermined. The CDR3 has 9 residues. The germline CDR1 and CDR2 sequences are SGHRS and YFSETQ. CDR3 residues: CASRETTGF. The CDR3 bases are TGCGCCAGCAGGGAGACAACGGGCTTC.

This clone was counted a single time. The chain couples TRBV30 to TRBJ2-3; D remains ambiguous. Germline lookup yields CDR1 GTSNPN and CDR2 SVGIG (reference sequence). V was cut by 4 bases and J by 3 bases, with 17 bases left in between. CDR3 length: 15 amino acids. CDR3 sequence: CAWTLGVEVTDTQYF. CDR3 DNA: TGTGCCTGGACCCTCGGAGTAGAGGTTACAGATACGCAGTATTTT.

This sequence joins TRBV30 and TRBJ1-1; D not certain. The V gene lost 4 bases and the J gene lost 7 bases, with 10 bases spanning the gap. The germline V gene has CDR1 GTSNPN and CDR2 SVGIG (reference sequence). CDR3 length: 11 amino acids. The CDR3: CAWIPVGEAFF. The DNA for the CDR3 is TGTGCCTGGATCCCGGTGGGTGAAGCTTTCTTT.

This clone turned up a few times. The rearrangement joins TRBV4-1 to TRBJ1-1, with TRBD1 as a possible D gene (6 bases). The V end was cut by 3 bases, the J end by 2 bases, with 10 bases between. This CDR3 spans 14 amino acids. CDR1 MGHRA and CDR2 YSYEKL come from the germline V gene. CDR3 region: CASSQVTGNTEAFF. The CDR3, as DNA: TGCGCCAGCAGCCAGGTGACAGGCAACACTGAAGCTTTCTTT.

V and J are TRBV6-1 and TRBJ2-7; D unresolved. The germline V gene has CDR1 MNHNS and CDR2 SASEGT. Deletions cut 2 bases from V and 6 bases from J, with 8 bases between. CDR3 length: 12 residues. CDR3 sequence (DNA): TGTGCCAGCAGTGAATTAAGGGTCGAGCAGTACTTC. Its protein is CASSELRVEQYF.

The chain combines TRBV5-1 with TRBJ1-1; D gene uncertain. The CDR3 is 14 amino acids. V shed 0 bases and J shed 0 bases, with 6 bases lying between them. Per germline, CDR1 SGHRS and CDR2 YFSETQ. In DNA, the CDR3 is TGCGCCAGCAGCTTGGGGAGTATGAACACTGAAGCTTTCTTT. It specifies CASSLGSMNTEAFF.

CDR3 DNA: TGCGCCAGCAGCCAAGTGGCGACTAGCGGGGGAGGCTCCTACGAGCAGTACTTC. It codes for CASSQVATSGGGSYEQYF. The V gene is TRBV4-1, the J gene TRBJ2-7; the match to TRBD2 covers 12 bases. Germline CDR1 is MGHRA and CDR2 is YSYEKL. Trimming removed 1 base from V and 0 bases from J; junction bases left unmatched: 7. There are 18 residues in the CDR3.